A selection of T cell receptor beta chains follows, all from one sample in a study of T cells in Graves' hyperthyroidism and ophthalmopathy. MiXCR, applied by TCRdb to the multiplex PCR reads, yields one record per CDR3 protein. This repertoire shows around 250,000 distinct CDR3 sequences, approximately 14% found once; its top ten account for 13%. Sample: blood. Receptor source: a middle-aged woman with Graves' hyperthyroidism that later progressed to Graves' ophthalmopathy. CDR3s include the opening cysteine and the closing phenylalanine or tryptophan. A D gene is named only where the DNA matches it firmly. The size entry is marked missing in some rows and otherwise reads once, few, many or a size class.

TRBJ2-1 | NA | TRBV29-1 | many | TGCAGCGTTGACCGTGGAGTAGATTACCTCAATGAGCAGTTCTTC | CSVDRGVDYLNEQFF
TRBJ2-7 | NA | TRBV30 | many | TGTGCCTGGAGACCCTCCTCACCGGGCCCTAGAAACTACGAGCAGTACTTC | CAWRPSSPGPRNYEQYF
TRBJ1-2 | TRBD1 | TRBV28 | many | TGTGCCAGCAGTCGGACAGGGAGCTATGGCTACACCTTC | CASSRTGSYGYTF
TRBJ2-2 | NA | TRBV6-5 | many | TGTGCCAGCAGTTACCCCAACACCGGGGAGCTGTTTTTT | CASSYPNTGELFF
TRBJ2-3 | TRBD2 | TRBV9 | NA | TGTGCCAGCAGCACGCTAGCGGGAGTGGCAGATACGCAGTATTTT | CASSTLAGVADTQYF
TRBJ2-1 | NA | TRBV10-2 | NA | TGCGCCAGTCTGGACGCCCCCTCCTACAATGAGCAGTTCTTC | CASLDAPSYNEQFF
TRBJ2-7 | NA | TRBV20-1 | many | TGCAGTGCTATGGCGGCAGTTGGGACCTACGAGCAGTACTTC | CSAMAAVGTYEQYF
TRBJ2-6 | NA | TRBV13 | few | TGTGCCAGCAGCTCCCGACGGAACTCTGGGGCCAACGTCCTGACTTTC | CASSSRRNSGANVLTF
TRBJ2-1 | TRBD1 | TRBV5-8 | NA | TGTGCCAGCAGCAACCGGGACAGGGGGAATGAGCAGTTCTTC | CASSNRDRGNEQFF
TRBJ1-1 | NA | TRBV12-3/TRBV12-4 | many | TGTGCCAGCAGTTTAGCGTACAGCTTGAACACTGAAGCTTTCTTT | CASSLAYSLNTEAFF
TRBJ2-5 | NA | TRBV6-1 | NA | TGTGCCAGCAGTCTACGGGACCAAGAGACCCAGTACTTC | CASSLRDQETQYF
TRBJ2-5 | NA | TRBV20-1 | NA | TGCAGTGCTAGGGGGCCGGAGGAGACCCAGTACTTC | CSARGPEETQYF
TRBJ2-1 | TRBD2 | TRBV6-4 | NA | TGTGCCAGCAGTGCCGAGGTAACTAGCGGGAGGATCGATGAGCAGTTCTTC | CASSAEVTSGRIDEQFF
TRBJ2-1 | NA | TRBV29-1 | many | TGCAGCGTTGTTGGCTCGCGAACCTACAATGAGCAGTTCTTC | CSVVGSRTYNEQFF
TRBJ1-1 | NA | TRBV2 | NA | TGTGCCAGCAGTGATAGGTCCTTTGAAGCTTTCTTT | CASSDRSFEAFF
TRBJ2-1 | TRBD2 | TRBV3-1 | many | TGTGCCAGCAGCCAACGCGGCGGGAGGAGCTACAATGAGCAGTTCTTC | CASSQRGGRSYNEQFF
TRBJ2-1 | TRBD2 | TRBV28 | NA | TGTGCCAGCAGTCCAATGCGGGGGGCCTACAATGAGCAGTTCTTC | CASSPMRGAYNEQFF
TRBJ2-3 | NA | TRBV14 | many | TGTGCCAGCAGCCAAGAACCCCCGGGCCTGCCGACTTTTTACACAGATACGCAGTATTTT | CASSQEPPGLPTFYTDTQYF
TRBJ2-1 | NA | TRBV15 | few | TGTGCCACCAGCAGTGGCCTGGGAGGCGATGAGCAGTTCTTC | CATSSGLGGDEQFF
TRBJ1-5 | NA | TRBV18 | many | TGTGCCAGCTCAGGCACGAGCAATCAGCCCCAGCATTTT | CASSGTSNQPQHF
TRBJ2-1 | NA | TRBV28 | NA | TGTGCCAGCACCGTCTCTGCGGGTGAGCAGTTCTTC | CASTVSAGEQFF
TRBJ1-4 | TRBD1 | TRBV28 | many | TGTGCCAGCAGTTTGGACAGCCCAGGGGGGAATGAAAAACTGTTTTTT | CASSLDSPGGNEKLFF
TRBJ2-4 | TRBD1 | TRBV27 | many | TGTGCCAGCAGTGGGGGCAGGGGGCTAGTCAAAAACATTCAGTACTTC | CASSGGRGLVKNIQYF
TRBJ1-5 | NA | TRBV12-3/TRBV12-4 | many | TGTGCCAGCAGCTCGGACGGACATAGCAATCAGCCCCAGCATTTT | CASSSDGHSNQPQHF
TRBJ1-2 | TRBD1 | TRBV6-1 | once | TGTGCCAGCAGTCGGGACAGACACTATGGCTACACCTTC | CASSRDRHYGYTF
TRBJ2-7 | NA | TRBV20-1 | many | TGCAGTGCCCAACTAGGGATAGATTACGAGCAGTACTTC | CSAQLGIDYEQYF
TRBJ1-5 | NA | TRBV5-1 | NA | TGCGCCAACTGGCCCCCAACCCAGCATTTT | CANWPPTQHF
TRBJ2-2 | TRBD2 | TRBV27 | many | TGTGCCAGCAGTTTATTCACTAGCGGAAACACCGGGGAGCTGTTTTTT | CASSLFTSGNTGELFF
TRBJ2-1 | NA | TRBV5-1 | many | TGCGCCAGCATCGGTGGACTTACTTACAATGAGCAGTTCTTC | CASIGGLTYNEQFF
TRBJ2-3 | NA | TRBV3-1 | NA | TGTGCCAGCAGCCCCCGAGGGTTGATCACAGATACGCAGTATTTT | CASSPRGLITDTQYF
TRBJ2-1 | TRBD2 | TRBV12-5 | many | TGTGCTAGTGGTCCTCCTAGCGGGGGAGAACGGGCCGACAATGAGCAGTTCTTC | CASGPPSGGERADNEQFF
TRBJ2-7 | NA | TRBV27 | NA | TGTGCCAGCAGTTTCGCCTTCTCCTACGAGCAGTACTTC | CASSFAFSYEQYF
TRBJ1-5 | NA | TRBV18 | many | TGTGCCAGCTCAGGGACCGGAGATCAGCCCCAGCATTTT | CASSGTGDQPQHF
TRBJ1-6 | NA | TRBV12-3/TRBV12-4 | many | TGTGCCTGCAGCGCCAGGGTGGGTTCACCCCTCCACTTT | CACSARVGSPLHF
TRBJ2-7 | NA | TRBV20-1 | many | TGCAGTGCTTCGCAGGGTTCCGGTGTAGCCGCCTACGAGCAGTACTTC | CSASQGSGVAAYEQYF
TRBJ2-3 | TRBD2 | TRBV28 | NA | TGTGCCAGCAGTTACCGACTAGCGGGAGACCAAGATACGCAGTATTTT | CASSYRLAGDQDTQYF
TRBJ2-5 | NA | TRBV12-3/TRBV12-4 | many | TGTGCCAGCAGCTTTTTAGGGAAAGAGACCCAGTACTTC | CASSFLGKETQYF
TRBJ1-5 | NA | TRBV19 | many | TGTGCCAGTAGTACTAATAGCAATCAGCCCCAGCATTTT | CASSTNSNQPQHF
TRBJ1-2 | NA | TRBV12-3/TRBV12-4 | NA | TGTGCCAGCAGGATCGCCGGGACTCCTGCCTCTGGCTACACCTTC | CASRIAGTPASGYTF
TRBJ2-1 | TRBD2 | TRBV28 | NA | TGTGCCAGCAGTTTTGGCGGGAGTAGGGATGAGCAGTTCTTC | CASSFGGSRDEQFF
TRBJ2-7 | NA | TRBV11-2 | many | TGTGCCAGCAGCTTGAGGGCCCAACTTTCCGAGCAGTACTTC | CASSLRAQLSEQYF